This entry lists 9 T cell receptor beta chains sequenced from one sample in a study of blood T cell repertoires in COVID-19 (dated by TCRdb to the early 2020s). Libraries were constructed by the immunoSEQ multiplex PCR assay. The clones in this table, taken by TCRdb from immuneACCESS, are in-frame only. Not every clone is retained; where verified, under half of the shortfall comes from an unresolved V gene, and the cause of the rest is unknown. For this sample there are under 450,000 clones; about 91% appear just once. The ten largest clones take up 1.5% to 1.8% of the sample. The sequenced sample was peripheral blood. The receptors stem from a woman in her thirties or forties with COVID-19, enrolled during active disease.

The chain uses TRBV29-1 and TRBJ1-1; weak D call: TRBD1 (6 bases). The CDR3 runs to 11 residues. V gave up 6 bases and J gave up 4 bases, with 9 bases separating them. Germline V lookup: CDR1 SQVTM, CDR2 ANQGSEA. CDR3 DNA sequence: TGCAGCGTCCAGGGGTTCACTGAAGCTTTCTTT. This translates into CSVQGFTEAFF.

CDR3 in amino acids: CAWSVSGTGGDQPQHF. CDR3 nucleotide sequence: TGTGCCTGGAGTGTATCCGGGACAGGGGGCGATCAGCCCCAGCATTTT. The rearrangement uses TRBV30 and TRBJ1-5; 12 bases agree with TRBD1. Trimming removed 0 bases from V and 5 bases from J; junction bases left unmatched: 5. Germline lookup yields CDR1 GTSNPN and CDR2 SVGIG (reference sequence). The CDR3 contains 16 residues.

The V and J genes are TRBV28 and TRBJ2-1, with TRBD2 identical over 8 bases. V gave up 5 bases and J gave up 6 bases; unmatched junction bases: 6. Germline CDR1 is MDHEN and CDR2 is SYDVKM. This CDR3 contains 14 residues. The CDR3 sequence: CASSPSGGLNEQFF. The CDR3 nucleotides are TGTGCCAGCAGTCCCTCGGGGGGGCTCAATGAGCAGTTCTTC.

V and J are TRBV19 and TRBJ2-7; 8 bases agree with TRBD1. V shed 3 bases, J shed 1 base, and the junction held 8 bases outside the gene matches. Looked up from germline, CDR1 is LNHDA and CDR2 is SQIVND (reference sequence). The CDR3 extends over 16 amino acids. The CDR3 nucleotides are TGTGCCAGTAGTATGATATCAGGACAGGGTTCCTACGAGCAGTACTTC. Translation: CASSMISGQGSYEQYF.

This sequence joins TRBV27 and TRBJ1-6, with D maybe TRBD1 (6 bases). The CDR3 spans 17 residues. CDR1 and CDR2 (germline): MNHEY, SMNVEV (reference sequence). With 2 bases removed from V and 0 bases from J, the gap between germline ends came to 11 bases. In DNA, the CDR3 is TGTGCCAGCAGTTTAAGGCAGGGGAGCTCCTATAATTCACCCCTCCACTTT. Protein: CASSLRQGSSYNSPLHF.

This rearrangement joins TRBV19 to TRBJ1-4; 9 bases fit TRBD1. Per germline, CDR1 LNHDA and CDR2 SQIVND (reference sequence). The CDR3 contains 14 residues. The ends lost 5 bases at V and 7 bases at J; junction bases unmatched: 5. This CDR3 reads CASSFRDRVEKLFF. The CDR3 nucleotides are TGTGCCAGTAGTTTCCGGGACAGGGTTGAAAAACTGTTTTTT.

J is TRBJ1-5 and V is TRBV28, with TRBD1 as a possible D gene (6 bases). The CDR3 sequence is 14 residues long. V lost 7 bases, J lost 7 bases, and 17 bases lay in between. Looked up from germline, CDR1 is MDHEN and CDR2 is SYDVKM. The CDR3 protein is CASKSGGEGQPQHF. In DNA form, the CDR3 reads TGTGCCAGCAAATCGGGGGGCGAAGGACAGCCCCAGCATTTT.

The chain uses TRBV7-2 and TRBJ1-3; D perhaps matches TRBD1 (6 bases). Trimming left V 4 bases short and J 0 bases short, with 13 bases between. This CDR3 contains 16 residues. Germline CDR1 and CDR2: SGHTA and FQGNSA. The CDR3, as DNA: TGTGCCAGCAGCTCCGTCCCGGGACACTCTGGAAACACCATATATTTT. This sequence encodes CASSSVPGHSGNTIYF.

The CDR3, as DNA: TGCGCCAGCAGCTTGTTTGCGAGCGGCCCAGATACGCAGTATTTT. Translated, it gives CASSLFASGPDTQYF. The V gene is TRBV5-1, the J gene TRBJ2-3, with D possibly being TRBD2 (5 bases). The V end lost 1 base, the J end lost 4 bases, and 13 bases lay between the germline ends. In germline, CDR1 is SGHRS, CDR2 YFSETQ. The CDR3 is made up of 15 amino acids.